This passage covers 20 T cell receptor beta chains from one sample sequenced in a study of blood T cells in healthy people across ages. Then a second PCR, running about 6 to 11 cycles, was carried out with a sample-barcoded 5' primer and a J-beta primer mix. TCRdb recomputed calls from the 5' RACE reads with MiXCR, one row per CDR3 protein. The table shows around 1,000,000 distinct CDR3 sequences, with under 30% occurring only once. In addition, the sample was reused for a study of T cells of mothers and their children.

Sample: blood. Source of these receptors: a girl aged 2 to 9 in good health.

This chain connects TRBV14 to TRBJ1-2; D is unclear. The germline V gene has CDR1 SGHDN and CDR2 FVKESK. V was shortened by 0 bases and J by 7 bases, with 9 bases between the two germline ends. The CDR3 is 13 amino acids. The CDR3, as DNA: TGTGCCAGCAGCCAAGATGCGGGGAGTGGCTACACCTTC. Translation: CASSQDAGSGYTF.

The sample holds a few counts of this clonotype. V is TRBV29-1 and J is TRBJ2-5; tentative D call: TRBD1 (6 bases). Germline assignment: CDR1 SQVTM and CDR2 ANQGSEA. The V gene lost 1 base and the J gene lost 1 base, with 13 bases spanning the gap. CDR3 length equals 15 residues. As DNA, the CDR3 is TGCAGCGTTGAAGGGGTGACAGGCCTCCAAGAGACCCAGTACTTC. It specifies CSVEGVTGLQETQYF.

In the case of this clonotype: Germline and junction disagree at one end, which may indicate a read error. This chain connects TRBV9 to TRBJ2-5; 7 bases agree with TRBD2. The DNA end favors TRBJ2-1, so the J call may be wrong. The V gene's germline CDR1 is SGDLS and CDR2 YYNGEE. CDR3 size: 14 residues. The CDR3 coding sequence is TGTGCTAGCAGTTACCGGGGGGTGTTTTCTGAGCAGTTCTTC. This translates into CASSYRGVFSEQFF.

This clonotype came up a few times. The V and J genes are TRBV12-3 or TRBV12-4 and TRBJ2-2, with D uncertain. There are 14 residues in the CDR3. Trimming removed 3 bases at V and 6 bases at J, with 11 bases between. The DNA of the CDR3 is TGTGCCAGCAGTTTGAAGGGTCCCTCCGGGGAGCTGTTTTTT. Protein product: CASSLKGPSGELFF.

This clonotype showed up just a few times. The V and J genes are TRBV7-3 and TRBJ2-6; D is possibly TRBD1 (6 bases). The CDR3 has 15 amino acids. Germline V lookup: CDR1 SGHTA, CDR2 FQGTGA. V was trimmed by 4 bases and J by 4 bases, leaving 11 bases between them. The CDR3 loop is CASSSPDRGANVLTF. CDR3 in DNA: TGTGCCAGCAGCTCCCCGGACAGAGGGGCCAACGTCCTGACTTTC. The whole variable domain, remainder taken from reference TRBV7-3 and TRBJ2-6, is GAGVSQTPSNKVTEKGKYVELRCDPISGHTALYWYRQSLGQGPEFLIYFQGTGAADDSGLPNDRFFAVRPEGSVSTLKIQRTERGDSAVYLCASSSPDRGANVLTFGAGSRLTVL.

This clonotype was detected a few times. The V and J genes are TRBV5-1 and TRBJ2-1; 14 nucleotides match TRBD2. The CDR3 extends over 17 amino acids. V shed 3 bases and J 5 bases; nucleotides not matched to a gene: 7. Germline V gene sequence: CDR1 SGHRS, CDR2 YFSETQ. The CDR3: CASSSGLAGEFDNEQFF. The CDR3 DNA is TGCGCCAGCAGCTCGGGACTAGCGGGAGAGTTTGACAATGAGCAGTTCTTC.

This chain uses TRBV27 with TRBJ2-5, with 9 bases matching TRBD2. The DNA end favors TRBJ2-1, so the J call may be wrong. There are 14 residues in the CDR3. Germline V lookup: CDR1 MNHEY, CDR2 SMNVEV (reference sequence). CDR3 DNA: TGTGCCAGCACCCTAGCGGGAACACCAGATGAGCAGTTCTTC. This sequence encodes CASTLAGTPDEQFF.

The chain is built from TRBV12-3 or TRBV12-4 and TRBJ2-3; the match to TRBD1 covers 8 bases. The J segment lost 1 base and the V segment lost 5 bases, leaving 20 bases of the junction unmatched. The CDR3 consists of 20 residues. DNA for the CDR3: TGTGCCAGCAGTCCGAACCTTATAGGACAGGGAGTATATGGCACAGATACGCAGTATTTT. It yields the protein CASSPNLIGQGVYGTDTQYF.

The chain links TRBV24-1 to TRBJ1-2; TRBD1 matches 10 bases. The CDR3 contains 13 residues. The germline V gene encodes CDR1 KGHDR and CDR2 SFDVKD. V lost 6 bases and J lost 5; bases outside the gene matches: 2. The CDR3 loop is CATSRTGGYGYTF. In DNA form, the CDR3 reads TGTGCCACCAGTAGGACAGGGGGGTATGGCTACACCTTC.

This chain joins TRBV27 and TRBJ1-5; D remains unclear. Germline V gene lookup returns CDR1 MNHEY and CDR2 SMNVEV (reference sequence). Trimming took off 2 bases at V and 3 bases at J, with 5 bases between the two ends. The CDR3 has 13 residues. Here the CDR3 DNA reads TGTGCCAGCAGTTTAAACGACAATCAGCCCCAGCATTTT. Translated: CASSLNDNQPQHF.

The chain employs TRBV10-2 and TRBJ1-4, with 7 bases fitting TRBD1. The CDR3 loop spans 15 amino acids. The V gene end was trimmed by 8 bases and the J gene end by 1 base; junction bases not matched to a gene: 7. Per the germline V gene, CDR1 is WSHSY and CDR2 is SAAADI. This chain's CDR3 is CASLDRVRTNEKLFF. Here the CDR3 DNA reads TGCGCCAGCCTCGACAGGGTACGAACTAATGAAAAACTGTTTTTT.

In this sample, this clonotype turned up a few times. One end of the junction does not line up with germline, which may come from a read error. The rearrangement links TRBV7-2 to TRBJ2-7, with 9 bases lining up with TRBD1. The CDR3 loop spans 15 amino acids. The V gene's germline CDR1 is SGHTA and CDR2 FQGNSA. CDR3 nucleotides: TGTGCCAACAGCCTAGCCGGGACAGGGTACTACGAGCAGTACTTC. Translation gives CANSLAGTGYYEQYF.

This chain connects TRBV5-5 to TRBJ2-3; D unclear. This CDR3 has 14 residues. Germline V gene lookup returns CDR1 SGHKS and CDR2 YYEKEE (reference sequence). The germline V and J ends were trimmed by 3 bases and 4 bases, with 12 bases remaining between them. The CDR3 is CASSSYLSPDTQYF. The DNA of the CDR3 is TGTGCCAGCAGCTCCTACTTAAGTCCAGATACGCAGTATTTT. Full variable domain (remainder filled in from reference TRBV5-5 and TRBJ2-3): DAGVTQSPTHLIKTRGQQVTLRCSPISGHKSVSWYQQVLGQGPQFIFQYYEKEERGRGNFPDRFSARQFPNYSSELNVNALLLGDSALYLCASSSYLSPDTQYFGPGTRLTVL.

This clonotype was picked up a small number of times. The chain combines TRBV4-3 with TRBJ2-1; either TRBD1 or TRBD2 may fit D (5 bases each). Trimming removed 6 bases from V and 10 bases from J, with 13 bases in between. The germline V gene encodes CDR1 LGHNA and CDR2 YSLEER. The CDR3 is 12 amino acids. The CDR3 DNA is TGCGCCAGCAGTGAGGGGAGACAGGAGCAGTTCTTC. It yields the protein CASSEGRQEQFF.

The chain employs TRBV6-5 and TRBJ1-2, with TRBD1 matching over 9 bases. The CDR3 consists of 15 residues. Germline CDR1 and CDR2: MNHEY and SVGAGI. Trimming at V came to 7 bases and at J to 2 bases, leaving 8 bases not matched to a gene. The CDR3 sequence is CASTKTGGLNYGYTF. CDR3 bases: TGTGCCAGCACCAAGACAGGGGGTCTGAACTATGGCTACACCTTC.

This chain joins TRBV21-1 and TRBJ1-5; TRBD1 reflects the table's D call only, with no check against the DNA. TRBV21-1 is a recognized pseudogene. This CDR3 has 19 residues. The CDR3 region is CASNERGREVNWSNQPQHF. DNA for the CDR3: TGTGCCAGCAACGAGAGGGGCAGGGAGGTTAATTGGAGCAATCAGCCCCAGCATTTT.

This clonotype has more than one count but fewer than ten. The chain links TRBV11-2 to TRBJ2-7; D could derive from TRBD1 or TRBD2 (5 bases each). The CDR3 runs 16 residues. CDR1 is SGHAT, CDR2 FQNNGV, per germline. V was pared by 3 bases and J by 4 bases, with 19 bases between. CDR3 nucleotides: TGTGCCAGCAGCTTCCTTCCAGGGACCTTTACTTACGAGCAGTACTTC. Residues: CASSFLPGTFTYEQYF.

This clonotype has a handful of counts. The DNA for the CDR3 is TGTGCCAGCAGCGGTGGAACTACTGAGCAGTTCTTC. This translates into CASSGGTTEQFF. The chain carries TRBV7-2 and TRBJ2-1; no reliable D call. The CDR3 loop spans 12 amino acids. Per the germline V gene, CDR1 is SGHTA and CDR2 is FQGNSA. Trimming pared 5 bases from V and 9 bases from J, leaving 11 bases between.

The rearrangement joins TRBV12-3 or TRBV12-4 to TRBJ1-2; possible D gene TRBD1, 5 bases. V shed 6 bases and J shed 7 bases, with 18 bases lying between them. This CDR3 spans 14 amino acids. The CDR3 DNA follows: TGTGCCAGCAGAGGGACTTTGCGAACTGGTGGCTACACCTTC. This sequence encodes CASRGTLRTGGYTF.

This clonotype was counted ten times or more. The chain employs TRBV6-5 and TRBJ1-2, with 9 bases matching TRBD1. The CDR3 has 12 residues. The V gene end was trimmed by 6 bases and the J gene end by 4 bases; junction bases not matched to a gene: 0. Per germline, CDR1 MNHEY and CDR2 SVGAGI. CDR3 loop: CASRTGGYGYTF. The CDR3 bases are TGTGCCAGCAGGACAGGGGGCTATGGCTACACCTTC.